This T cell receptor beta chain was observed in a study of T cell repertoires in cytomegalovirus infection. Study as a whole: CMV infection plus the matching HLA type was flagged by public TCR beta signatures.

As to this clonotype: What it recognizes is unknown.

One entry per CDR3 protein, called by TCRdb with MiXCR from the reads. The sample includes 150,000 to 200,000 distinct CDR3 sequences, roughly 27% of them seen just once. Overall study findings and caveats: Adding up the frequency of public TCR beta families identified people who carried CMV plus the relevant HLA. HLA-C-restricted CMV clonotypes gave the most frequent clonotype in two of eight donors.

The ends lost 8 bases at V and 10 bases at J; junction bases unmatched: 12. The germline gives CDR1 SNHLY, CDR2 FYNNEI. The CDR3 has 14 amino acids. The V and J genes are TRBV2 and TRBJ2-1, with 9 bases lining up with TRBD1. Sequenced: PBMCs. The TCR was taken from a human donor in good health (CMV status not recorded). Some clones in this sample may be carry-over from other donors' samples. CDR3 region: CASGPGTGSMEQFF. DNA of the CDR3: TGTGCCAGCGGGCCCGGGACAGGGTCTATGGAGCAGTTCTTC.